Sequencing of this T cell receptor beta chain was carried out in a study of beta chain features in type 1 diabetes. Worth noting for this clone: Its antigen is not identified.

Sequenced material consisted of expressed TCRB transcripts (all of the isolated RNA was reverse transcribed). Measured with immunoSEQ multiplex PCR; TCRdb has only the in-frame clones, and not every one. The sample yields some 250,000 clones, roughly a tenth seen once. Germline trimming cut 4 bases from V and 1 base from J; bases unmatched to any gene: 5. CDR3 size: 15 residues. Germline CDR1 reads LGHNA; CDR2 reads YNFKEQ. Broader study findings: All four CD4+ subsets of Type 1 diabetes patients contained TCRB CDR3s that were moderately but significantly shorter. Patients showed naive, central memory and Treg TCRB repertoires that appeared more similar than those of healthy donors.

The TCR comes from a young man with type 1 diabetes. Sequencing input: naive CD4+ T cells from blood. This sequence joins TRBV4-2 and TRBJ1-1; 8 nucleotides match TRBD1. CDR3 protein: CASSPPGQGNTEAFF. DNA of the CDR3: TGTGCCAGCAGCCCCCCAGGACAGGGGAACACTGAAGCTTTCTTT.